This T cell receptor beta chain was identified in a study of high-grade serous ovarian cancer treatment subgroups. To note about this clone: Its antigen is not identified.

The tumor samples were collected prior to definitive surgery or chemotherapy. Findings and limits, study-wide: Tumors within one patient showed repertoire similarity of roughly 0.095 to 0.85.

The protocol was immunoSEQ multiplex PCR, while the TCRdb copy is restricted to in-frame clones and leaves out a portion. Of some 27,000 clones in the sample, around 84% were seen once. The CDR3 is made up of 16 amino acids. The germline gives CDR1 SEHNR, CDR2 FQNEAQ (reference sequence). The V and J ends lost 3 bases and 6 bases, in that order; junction bases with no gene match: 8. The receptor was derived from a human donor with high-grade serous ovarian cancer. V usage is TRBV7-9 and J usage is TRBJ2-2; 9 bases are a match to TRBD2. Sequenced input: tumor tissue. The CDR3 DNA is TGTGCCAGCAGCTTCATTATAGCGGGAGAATCCGGGGAGCTGTTTTTT. Translation: CASSFIIAGESGELFF.